This T cell receptor beta chain was observed in a study of blood T cell repertoires in COVID-19. On the study more broadly: COVID-19 samples, acute and convalescent, were from the United States, Italy and Spain. PBMCs, B-cell-depleted T cells, or T cells were the source of the cDNA or gDNA that made up the material.

This CDR3 comprises 14 residues. Trimming cost V 1 base and J 5 bases; bases outside gene matches: 4. CDR1 SGHTA and CDR2 FQGNSA come from the germline V gene. Study processing details: Reference gene primer amplification yielded estimated nucleated cell counts. Method: immunoSEQ multiplex PCR; TCRdb's copy keeps in-frame clones and lacks some. V, J and clone size were drawn from that table, and D and trimming were deduced from the DNA. The data hold about 200,000 clones, with roughly 84% observed a single time. The sequenced sample was peripheral blood. The chain carries TRBV7-2 and TRBJ1-2, with 7 bases identical to TRBD1. This TCR derives from a woman at least 80 years old with acute or convalescent COVID-19. The DNA of the CDR3 is TGTGCCAGCAGCTTAGGGGGACAGCCATATGGCTACACCTTC. It encodes CASSLGGQPYGYTF. The variable domain in full, completed from reference TRBV7-2 and TRBJ1-2, reads GAGVSQSPSNKVTEKGKDVELRCDPISGHTALYWYRQSLGQGLEFLIYFQGNSAPDKSGLPSDRFSAERTGGSVSTLTIQRTQQEDSAVYLCASSLGGQPYGYTFGSGTRLTVV.